A selection of T cell receptor beta chains follows, all from one sample in a study of blood T cells in healthy people across ages. Using its own MiXCR run on the 5' RACE reads, TCRdb lists one record per CDR3 protein. This sample has 1.5 million to 2 million distinct CDR3 sequences, with roughly 49% found just once. The sequencing input was blood. These receptors were obtained from a woman aged 40 to 50 in good health. Both conserved end residues are part of each CDR3. D genes are given only for firm matches. Not all rows give a size; the values are once, few, many and, for expanded clones, a class.

CDR3 DNA	CDR3 protein	J gene	D gene	V gene	clone size
TGTGCCAGCAGTTTATCTTCCGGGGGGGCCTACAATGAGCAGCTCTTC	CASSLSSGGAYNEQLF	TRBJ2-1	TRBD2	TRBV27	NA
TGTGCCAGCAGTCGCGCGACAGGGACTGGGGCCAACGTCCTGACTTTC	CASSRATGTGANVLTF	TRBJ2-6	TRBD1	TRBV27	NA
TGTGCCAGCAGCATGCTAGCGGGGGGGCTCAGCGGTGAGCAGTTCTTC	CASSMLAGGLSGEQFF	TRBJ2-1	TRBD2	TRBV9	few
TGTGCCAGCAGTTTTGGGCCGGGACTAAGTCAAGAGACCCAGTACTTC	CASSFGPGLSQETQYF	TRBJ2-5	TRBD2	TRBV6-6	few
TGTGCCAGCAGCCAAGTGGGACAGCGCGCTGAAGCTTTCTTT	CASSQVGQRAEAFF	TRBJ1-1	TRBD1	TRBV3-1	NA
TGCGCCAGCAGCCCCGGGCAGACTTCACTCTACGAGCAGTACTTC	CASSPGQTSLYEQYF	TRBJ2-7	NA	TRBV5-1	NA
TGCAGCGTAACCGTACTTCAGGGGTACGAGCAGTACTTC	CSVTVLQGYEQYF	TRBJ2-7	NA	TRBV29-1	NA
TGTGCCAGCAGTGGCCCCTCTTGGGGGGAAAGCACAGATACGCAGTATTTT	CASSGPSWGESTDTQYF	TRBJ2-3	NA	TRBV6-2/TRBV6-3	NA
TGCAGTGCTAGAGATGCGAGCGGGAGGGCGTGGGAGACCCAGTACTTC	CSARDASGRAWETQYF	TRBJ2-5	TRBD2	TRBV20-1	NA
TGTGCCAGCAGCTTAGTTGCGGCAGGGGCCGACGACTATGGCTACACCTTC	CASSLVAAGADDYGYTF	TRBJ1-2	NA	TRBV7-2	few
TGCGCCAGCAGCGCCGATGGGGTACCCACAGATACGCAGTATTTT	CASSADGVPTDTQYF	TRBJ2-3	NA	TRBV5-1	NA
TGTGCCAGCAGCTTAGCGCCAGGCTACAATCAGCCCCAGCATTTT	CASSLAPGYNQPQHF	TRBJ1-5	NA	TRBV7-2	once
TGTGCCAGCACCCGGCAGGGATCTTCGGATGAAAAACTGTTTTTT	CASTRQGSSDEKLFF	TRBJ1-4	NA	TRBV7-8	few
TGTGCCAGAGGCACCAGCTCTGGAAACACCATATATTTT	CARGTSSGNTIYF	TRBJ1-3	NA	TRBV2	NA
TGTGCCAGCAAGGGCCTCCCGGGGGATACGCAGTATTTT	CASKGLPGDTQYF	TRBJ2-3	NA	TRBV2	NA
TGCAGCGTTGAGAAACAGGGGGGAGAATACAATGAGCAGTTATTC	CSVEKQGGEYNEQLF	TRBJ2-1	TRBD1	TRBV29-1	NA
TGTGCCAGCAGTTACTCGGGACAGACAGCAGAGACCCAGTACTTC	CASSYSGQTAETQYF	TRBJ2-5	TRBD1	TRBV6-5	NA
TGCAGTGCTAGGGACCTCTCCGGGGGGGACCACAATGAGCAGTTCTTC	CSARDLSGGDHNEQFF	TRBJ2-1	TRBD2	TRBV20-1	NA
TGTGCCAGCTCAACCCCCGGGGCAGCTCAGCCCCAGCATTTT	CASSTPGAAQPQHF	TRBJ1-5	NA	TRBV18	NA
TGTGCCAGCAGCCAATTCCCCGGGCCGATCTACAATGAGCAGTTCTTC	CASSQFPGPIYNEQFF	TRBJ2-1	NA	TRBV3-1	NA
TGCGCCAGCAGCCAGGGCAGGGAGAACACTGAAGCTTTCTTT	CASSQGRENTEAFF	TRBJ1-1	NA	TRBV4-3	few
TGCAGTGCACACTCTCTTGGACAGGGCAATGAGCAGTTCTTC	CSAHSLGQGNEQFF	TRBJ2-1	TRBD1	TRBV20-1	NA
TGTGCCAGCAGTGAATCGATCCCGGGACTCACAGATACGCAGTATTTT	CASSESIPGLTDTQYF	TRBJ2-3	NA	TRBV6-1	NA
TGTGCCAGCAGCGCGGACCCTTGCACAGATACGCAGTATTTT	CASSADPCTDTQYF	TRBJ2-3	NA	TRBV7-4	few
TGCAGTGCTAGAGGGGCTTCGGGGGACAGACTAATCTACGAGCAGTACTTC	CSARGASGDRLIYEQYF	TRBJ2-7	NA	TRBV20-1	NA
TGTGCCAGCAATATAGGCAGGGGGCGGTGGTCTGGGGCCAACGTCCTGACTTTC	CASNIGRGRWSGANVLTF	TRBJ2-6	TRBD1	TRBV28	once
TGTGCCAGCAGCTCCAACTCGGGGGGATCTTTTCACTCCTACGAGCAGTACTTC	CASSSNSGGSFHSYEQYF	TRBJ2-7	TRBD2	TRBV5-6	NA
TGTGCCAGCAGTTACGGCCCTAGCGGGGCTCAACGGGGGGCCCAGTACTTC	CASSYGPSGAQRGAQYF	TRBJ2-5	TRBD2	TRBV6-6	few
TGTGCCAGCAGTCCTGCAGGGGAGAATGAGCAGTACTTC	CASSPAGENEQYF	TRBJ2-7	NA	TRBV6-2/TRBV6-3	NA
TGCAGTGCTATAGCGGAGGAAGAGACCCAGTACTTC	CSAIAEEETQYF	TRBJ2-5	NA	TRBV20-1	few
TGTGCCACCAGTGATTACGGACTAGCGCGAGGTACCAACAATGAGCAGTTCTTC	CATSDYGLARGTNNEQFF	TRBJ2-1	TRBD2	TRBV24-1	few
TGTGCCAGCACCTCGGGCGCTAGGAAGACCCAGTACTTC	CASTSGARKTQYF	TRBJ2-5	NA	TRBV7-2	NA
TGTGCCAGCAGCCAATTGGGTAGGAGCTCCTACGAGCAGTACTTC	CASSQLGRSSYEQYF	TRBJ2-7	NA	TRBV3-1	few
TGTGCCAGCAGCGGCGGGACAGGGGGCACTTCACCCCTCCACTTT	CASSGGTGGTSPLHF	TRBJ1-6	TRBD1	TRBV9	few
TGTGCCAGCAGCTTAGGTGACATCCGAGCAGATACGCAGTATTTT	CASSLGDIRADTQYF	TRBJ2-3	NA	TRBV7-2	NA
TGTGCCACCAGCAGAGATTGGACAGGGCTCCAAGAGACCCAGTACTTC	CATSRDWTGLQETQYF	TRBJ2-5	TRBD1	TRBV15	once
TGCAGTGCTAGACAGACAGGGGTCGAGCAGTACTTC	CSARQTGVEQYF	TRBJ2-7	TRBD1	TRBV20-1	NA
TGTGCCAGCAGTTTGTTTCGTGGTCAGCCCCAGCATTTT	CASSLFRGQPQHF	TRBJ1-5	NA	TRBV12-3/TRBV12-4	few
TGTGCCAGCAGTTTAAACGGCAGGATCATGGATGAGCAGTTCTTC	CASSLNGRIMDEQFF	TRBJ2-1	NA	TRBV27	NA
TGTGCCAGCAGTTTTGAGTGGCGAACCGGCCTTCAAGAGACCCAGTACTTC	CASSFEWRTGLQETQYF	TRBJ2-5	NA	TRBV6-5	NA
TGCGCCAGCAGCCAAGATGTCCTGTTTGAGGGAGGTGACTATGGCTACACCTTC	CASSQDVLFEGGDYGYTF	TRBJ1-2	NA	TRBV4-3	few
TGTGCCAGCAGCTTAAACGAGGGGGAGACCCAGTACTTC	CASSLNEGETQYF	TRBJ2-5	NA	TRBV7-2	many
TGCAGTGCTAGAGCAGGCAGTAACTATGGCTACACCTTC	CSARAGSNYGYTF	TRBJ1-2	NA	TRBV20-1	NA
TGTGCCAGCAGAAAGCGGGGGGCCTCCTACAATGAGCAGTTCTTC	CASRKRGASYNEQFF	TRBJ2-1	TRBD2	TRBV6-5	NA
TGTGCCAGCAGCTCCTGGAGTGCCGATACGCAGTATTTT	CASSSWSADTQYF	TRBJ2-3	NA	TRBV11-2	NA
TGTGCCAGCAAGTCGGGAGGGGGTTATGGCTACACCTTC	CASKSGGGYGYTF	TRBJ1-2	NA	TRBV28	NA
TGTGCCAGCAGTCCCCCCCTAGCGGGGGCCCAGCTTCTCACAGATACGCAGTATTTT	CASSPPLAGAQLLTDTQYF	TRBJ2-3	TRBD2	TRBV12-3/TRBV12-4	NA
TGTGCCAGCAGCAAGAGACTTCGGCCCTACGAGCAGTACTTC	CASSKRLRPYEQYF	TRBJ2-7	NA	TRBV21-1	few
TGCAGCGGATACCTGAGGGGACAGGGACCAGAGACCCAGTACTTC	CSGYLRGQGPETQYF	TRBJ2-5	TRBD1	TRBV29-1	few
TGTGTCAGCAGCTTTACGGGGGTACAAGAGACCCAGTACTTC	CVSSFTGVQETQYF	TRBJ2-5	NA	TRBV7-2	NA
TGCAGTGCACGAAACCCCGGGACAGGGGGCTACGAGCAGTACTTC	CSARNPGTGGYEQYF	TRBJ2-7	TRBD1	TRBV20-1	NA
TGTGCCATCAGTGAGTCGGCTACACTTAAGGGCTACAATGAGCAGTTCTTC	CAISESATLKGYNEQFF	TRBJ2-1	NA	TRBV10-3	NA
TGTGCCAGCAGGGGTCTCGAGCAGTACTTC	CASRGLEQYF	TRBJ2-7	NA	TRBV2	NA
TGCAGTGCTAGTTGGTCTGGGGGGCTCGAGCAGTACTTC	CSASWSGGLEQYF	TRBJ2-7	NA	TRBV20-1	NA
TGTGCCAGCAAGGGTTGGGAGGCACCCCTCCACTTT	CASKGWEAPLHF	TRBJ1-6	NA	TRBV25-1	NA
TGTGCTAGCAGCTTAAACGGGGGGGGGCACAATGAGCAGTTCTTC	CASSLNGGGHNEQFF	TRBJ2-1	TRBD2	TRBV7-7	few
TGTGCCAGCAGCTTACACCCAGGGTCCTACGAGCAGTACTTC	CASSLHPGSYEQYF	TRBJ2-7	NA	TRBV7-2	NA
TGCAGTGCTAGAGCCGTAGGGACAGGGAACACTGAAGCTTTCTTT	CSARAVGTGNTEAFF	TRBJ1-1	TRBD1	TRBV20-1	NA
TGTGCCAGCAGCTTAGCCAGCGGTGAGAACACCGGGGAGCTGTTTTTT	CASSLASGENTGELFF	TRBJ2-2	NA	TRBV7-2	NA